These 5 T cell receptor beta chains came from one sample sequenced in a study of cytomegalovirus exposure and HLA in healthy donors. The PCR used 60 Vbeta and 13 Jbeta primers. Only in-frame clones appear in the TCRdb table, and some are missing; sequencing was by immunoSEQ multiplex PCR. This table holds around 140,000 clones, 60% to 85% found once. The sequenced material came from PBMCs. All receptors derive from a man aged 35-49 years in good health and CMV-seropositive.

This clone has a handful of counts. The chain uses TRBV6-6 and TRBJ1-2; D uncertain. V was clipped by 4 bases and J by 6 bases, with 15 bases between them. The CDR3 spans 14 residues. Germline V gene sequence: CDR1 MNHNY, CDR2 SVGAGI (reference sequence). CDR3 sequence (DNA): TGTGCCAGCAGTTTTACCCACCTCGCGGATGGCTACACCTTC. Its translation: CASSFTHLADGYTF.

The V call is TRBV10-3, the J call TRBJ2-1, with 11 bases identical to TRBD1. Germline assignment: CDR1 ENHRY and CDR2 SYGVKD. The CDR3 runs to 15 residues. Unmatched junction bases numbered 9, after V lost 6 bases and J lost 8 bases. CDR3 loop: CAISGGTGGYDEQFF. DNA for the CDR3: TGTGCCATCAGCGGTGGGACAGGGGGGTACGATGAGCAGTTCTTC.

This clone was counted only a few times. The chain is built from TRBV5-1 and TRBJ2-7; weak D call: TRBD2 (5 bases). CDR1 is SGHRS, CDR2 YFSETQ, per germline. V shed 4 bases and J shed 3 bases, with 17 bases lying between them. The CDR3 sequence is 15 residues long. Written as DNA, the CDR3 is TGCGCCAGCAGCACTGGTCCGGGGTCAAACTACGAGCAGTACTTC. Translation: CASSTGPGSNYEQYF.

The chain uses TRBV2 and TRBJ2-4, with 8 bases identical to TRBD2. The CDR3 consists of 17 residues. Germline V gives CDR1 SNHLY, CDR2 FYNNEI. Unmatched junction bases numbered 12, after V lost 3 bases and J lost 5 bases. CDR3 DNA: TGTGCCAGCAGTGACCTCGGCGGGGGGTTTGGCGAAAACATTCAGTACTTC. Amino acid sequence: CASSDLGGGFGENIQYF.

This chain connects TRBV5-6 to TRBJ1-2, with 9 bases fitting TRBD1. V trimming: 4 bases; J trimming: 8 bases; junction bases outside the gene matches: 9. Germline V gives CDR1 SGHDT, CDR2 YYEEEE. The CDR3 is 14 amino acids. The CDR3 here is CASSIGQGLGGYTF. In DNA, the CDR3 is TGTGCCAGCAGCATCGGACAGGGGTTGGGGGGCTACACCTTC.